This T cell receptor (beta chain) came from a study of shared clonotypes between healthy human individuals. Whole-study context: The study used three CD4 naive, three CD4 memory, two CD8 naive and one CD8 memory plate per donor.

Study results and caveats: Clonotype sharing across donors was expected to vary with sequencing depth.

The DNA input per sorted-subset replicate PCR was approximately 210 ng, corresponding to some 30,000 T cell genomes. Profiling relied on immunoSEQ multiplex PCR, and the TCRdb table lists in-frame clones only, not all of them. The table has under 1,900,000 clones, 98% seen once. The CDR3 has 15 amino acids. The V gene lost 2 bases and the J gene lost 2 bases, with 10 bases spanning the gap. Germline CDR1 reads SNHLY; CDR2 reads FYNNEI. Comment on this clone: No antigen is known for it.

Source material: naive CD4+ T cells sorted from blood. The subset was: CD45RA+ positively selected. The chain links TRBV2 to TRBJ1-3; D may be TRBD1 (5 bases). This TCR was recovered from a man aged 30 to 39 in good health. The CDR3 here is CASSELTGAGNTIYF. For the CDR3, the DNA is TGTGCCAGCAGTGAACTTACAGGAGCTGGAAACACCATATATTTT.